The source of this TCR beta chain is a study of cytomegalovirus exposure and HLA in healthy donors. Study in general: There were approximately 400 genotyped donors. Of these, about 81% fell in the genetic ancestry cluster associated with self-reported Caucasian donors. Broader study findings: Excluded: some indistinguishable V segments such as TRBV6-2 and TRBV6-3. Analysis performed later showed TCR beta chains linked to HLA being more clonally expanded than equally common others.

To note about this clone: Its specificity is not known.

V lost 3 bases to trimming and J lost 6 bases; unmatched junction nucleotides: 12. Germline values: CDR1 SEHNR, CDR2 FQNEAQ (reference sequence). This CDR3 contains 16 residues. This PCR relied on a set of 60 Vbeta primers and 13 Jbeta primers. Repertoires were generated with immunoSEQ multiplex PCR, while TCRdb's copy carries only in-frame clones and drops some. The table includes roughly 150,000 clones, roughly 82% detected once. The material sequenced was PBMCs. This receptor was obtained from a woman aged 45-65 years in good health and CMV-seropositive. The chain joins TRBV7-9 to TRBJ1-2; 8 bases align to TRBD1. CDR3 protein: CASSLSGAGGGNGYTF. Written as DNA, the CDR3 is TGTGCCAGCAGCTTGTCCGGGGCAGGGGGCGGGAATGGCTACACCTTC.